Listed below are T cell receptor beta chains from one sample, sequenced in a study of T cell repertoires in cytomegalovirus infection. Using its own MiXCR run on the reads, TCRdb lists one record per CDR3 protein. The sample yields some 920,000 distinct CDR3 sequences, approximately 32% seen once. Their target antigens are unknown. The sequencing used cultured CD8+ T cells from PBMCs, collected from culture after CMV antigen stimulation. The receptors originated from a human donor in good health (CMV status not recorded). Some clones in this sample may be carry-over from other donors' samples. Each CDR3 is given with its conserved first and last residue. A D gene is named only where the DNA matches it firmly. Size is omitted from some rows. Given values are once, few, many or a class for expanded clones.

V gene,clone size,D gene,J gene,CDR3 DNA,CDR3 protein
TRBV27,many,-,TRBJ2-2,TGTGCCAGCACCCGGGGAACCGGGGAGCTGTTTTTT,CASTRGTGELFF
TRBV10-3,-,-,TRBJ2-1,TGTGCCATCAGTGAGTCCCAAGCCTACAATGAGCAGTTCTTC,CAISESQAYNEQFF
TRBV7-9,few,-,TRBJ1-4,TGTGCCAGCAGCGGACTGGAAAAACTGTTTTTT,CASSGLEKLFF
TRBV7-9,many,TRBD2,TRBJ2-2,TGTGCCACCTCTCTCCCGGGACTAGCGGGGGATCCCATCACCGGGGAGCTGTTTTTT,CATSLPGLAGDPITGELFF
TRBV4-1,few,-,TRBJ1-1,TGCGCCAGCAGTCCCGTCCCGGGCACTGAAGCTTTCTTT,CASSPVPGTEAFF
TRBV7-9,few,TRBD1,TRBJ1-5,TGTGCCAGCAGCTTAGCGACAGGACAGGGTACGTGGAGCAATCAGCCCCAGCATTTT,CASSLATGQGTWSNQPQHF
TRBV3-1,-,-,TRBJ2-3,TGTGCCAGCAGCCAAGTAAGGGTGATCAATTCTAGCACAGATACGCAGTATTTT,CASSQVRVINSSTDTQYF
TRBV15,-,TRBD1,TRBJ2-5,TGTGCCACCAGCGGACAGGGTCGGGAGACCCAGTACTTC,CATSGQGRETQYF
TRBV27,few,-,TRBJ2-1,TGTGCCAGCACCCATGGGTTAGGGGCCAATGAGCAGTTCTTC,CASTHGLGANEQFF
TRBV4-1,few,TRBD1,TRBJ2-2,TGCGCCAGCAGCACAGGGGTGGACACCGGGGAGCTGTTTTTT,CASSTGVDTGELFF
TRBV28,once,-,TRBJ2-5,TGTGCCAGCAGTTTTAGTAGGGCGGGGGAGACCCAGTACTTC,CASSFSRAGETQYF
TRBV12-3/TRBV12-4,-,-,TRBJ2-5,TGTGCCAGCAGTTTTTGGGAAGGGGAGACCCAGTACTTC,CASSFWEGETQYF
TRBV20-1,-,TRBD2,TRBJ2-3,TGCAGTGCTAGTCATACTAGCGGGGGGCCAGATACGCAGTATTTT,CSASHTSGGPDTQYF
TRBV7-2,many,-,TRBJ2-3,TGTGCCAGCAGTTGGAGACCCACAGATACGCAGTATTTT,CASSWRPTDTQYF
TRBV12-3/TRBV12-4,few,-,TRBJ2-4,TGTGCCAGCAGCCAAGGCACGGCAAACATTCAGTACTTC,CASSQGTANIQYF
TRBV20-1,-,-,TRBJ2-3,TGCAGTGCTAGAGATCGGGGTAATAGCGGTGATACGCAGTATTTT,CSARDRGNSGDTQYF
TRBV12-3/TRBV12-4,few,TRBD2,TRBJ2-2,TGTGCCAGCAGTCCCCCCCACGGGGGGGCCGGGGAGCTGTTTTTT,CASSPPHGGAGELFF
TRBV4-1,few,-,TRBJ1-2,TGCGCCAGCAGCCAAGATTTGGGCACCTATGGTTACACCTTC,CASSQDLGTYGYTF
TRBV6-2/TRBV6-3,-,TRBD2,TRBJ2-5,TGTGCCAGCACACCACAGCTACTAGCGGGGCCAGAGACCCAGTACTTC,CASTPQLLAGPETQYF
TRBV12-5,few,-,TRBJ1-2,TGTGCTAGTGGTTTGACGTCGGGCCAGGAGATCATCTATGGCTACACCTTC,CASGLTSGQEIIYGYTF
TRBV3-1,few,TRBD2,TRBJ2-1,TGTGCCAGCAGCCAAGATGGGGCGGGGGGATCCTACAATGAGCAGTTCTTC,CASSQDGAGGSYNEQFF
TRBV27,-,TRBD2,TRBJ2-7,TGTGCCACCAGCGGGGGGGCCGGCTACGAGCAGTACTTC,CATSGGAGYEQYF
TRBV7-3,-,-,TRBJ2-7,TGTGCCACCACAACCCCCCGGCTCGGGCTACGAGCGGGCAAGGACTCCTACGAGCAGTACTTC,CATTTPRLGLRAGKDSYEQYF
TRBV7-8,few,TRBD2,TRBJ2-1,TGTGCCAGCAGCTTCGGACTAGTCGGGGCTTACAATGAGCAGTTCTTC,CASSFGLVGAYNEQFF
TRBV4-1,many,-,TRBJ1-5,TGCGCCAGCAGCCAAGACGTAGGTGGCAATCAGCCCCAGCATTTT,CASSQDVGGNQPQHF
TRBV2,-,TRBD1,TRBJ2-4,TGTGCCAGCAGTGAAGGGACAGGGGTCTTAGGGAACATTCAGTACTTC,CASSEGTGVLGNIQYF
TRBV7-9,-,TRBD1,TRBJ1-2,TGTGCCAGCAGCTCCCCCCCGACAGGGTCATATAACTATGGCTACACCTTC,CASSSPPTGSYNYGYTF
TRBV20-1,many,TRBD2,TRBJ2-3,TGCAGTGCTAGAGGACTAGCGGTAGACCACCGAAGCACAGATACGCAGTATTTT,CSARGLAVDHRSTDTQYF
TRBV27,few,-,TRBJ1-5,TGTGCCAGCAGTTTTTCTGGATATGCAGATCAGCCCCAGCATTTT,CASSFSGYADQPQHF
TRBV7-9,once,TRBD1,TRBJ2-2,TGTGCCAGCAGCTTAGTCGACAGGGCCACCGGGGAGCTGTTTTTT,CASSLVDRATGELFF
TRBV7-6,few,-,TRBJ2-5,TGTGCCAGCAGTCCACCGGGGGTCGGGGAGACCCAGTACTTC,CASSPPGVGETQYF
TRBV12-3/TRBV12-4,-,-,TRBJ1-1,TGTGCCAGCAGTCTTGGACACTTTGAAGCTTTCTTT,CASSLGHFEAFF
TRBV7-4,-,-,TRBJ2-5,TGTGCCAGCAGCCGCGGGGTGACCCAGTACTTC,CASSRGVTQYF
TRBV12-3/TRBV12-4,few,TRBD2,TRBJ2-3,TGTGCCAGCAGTTTCCAACTAGCGAGTAGCACAGATACGCAGTATTTT,CASSFQLASSTDTQYF
TRBV4-2,few,TRBD1,TRBJ1-1,TGTGCCAGCAGCCAAAGACAGGGGGCAGGTAACACTGAAGCTTTCTTT,CASSQRQGAGNTEAFF
TRBV7-9,-,-,TRBJ2-7,TGTGCCAGCAGCCTCCGGGATTTTTACGAGCAGTACTTC,CASSLRDFYEQYF
TRBV5-1,-,TRBD1,TRBJ1-1,TGCGCCAGCAGCGTGGGACAGGGGGCGGCAGGCACTGAAGCTTTCTTT,CASSVGQGAAGTEAFF
TRBV7-9,-,TRBD1,TRBJ1-1,TGTGCCAGCAGCCCCCGGACAGGCGCGGGGGCAGACACTGAAGCTTTCTTT,CASSPRTGAGADTEAFF
TRBV7-4,few,-,TRBJ1-6,TGTGCCAGCAGCCGGGACGGAGATAATTCACCCCTCCACTTT,CASSRDGDNSPLHF
TRBV27,-,-,TRBJ1-2,TGTGCCACCCTAACTAACTATGGCTACACCTTC,CATLTNYGYTF
TRBV12-3/TRBV12-4,few,TRBD1,TRBJ1-5,TGTGCCAGCAGTGACACAGGGGGGAATCAGCCCCAGCATTTT,CASSDTGGNQPQHF
TRBV19,few,TRBD2,TRBJ2-2,TGTGCCAGTAGTATAAGGGACTACCCCGTGAACACCGGGGAGCTGTTTTTT,CASSIRDYPVNTGELFF
TRBV12-3/TRBV12-4,few,TRBD2,TRBJ2-7,TGTGCCAGCAGTTTGGGCCTCTACGGCGGGGGGGCCTACGAGCAGTACTTC,CASSLGLYGGGAYEQYF
TRBV11-2,many,-,TRBJ1-1,TGTGCCAGCAGCTTAGATCAAAGGGGACCACTGTACACTGAAGCTTTCTTT,CASSLDQRGPLYTEAFF